What follows describes a single T cell receptor (beta chain). Germline is not matched at one junction end, which may reflect a read error. This record belongs to a study of patients and donors after allogeneic stem cell transplantation. This CDR3 is 16 amino acids long. Germline V CDR1 and CDR2: ENHRY, SYGVKD. TCRdb itself ran the RT-PCR reads through MiXCR, one entry per CDR3 protein. The sample has roughly 230,000 distinct CDR3 sequences, around 14% seen once. This chain joins TRBV10-3 and TRBJ1-5; no clear D gene. The specimen sequenced was blood, either unsorted or a sorted T cell fraction (not recorded which). The source of this sequence is a human donor who was either an allogeneic HSCT recipient or a stem cell or donor lymphocyte infusion donor (not recorded which). It is not recorded whose cells these are; they may come from a transplant donor. CDR3 DNA sequence: TGTGCCAGCAGTTCTCATCTACCCAGCCGCAATCAGCCCCAGCATTTT. It yields the protein CASSSHLPSRNQPQHF.